This TCR beta chain was recovered during a study of blood T cell repertoires in COVID-19 (TCRdb year 2020). In terms of the full investigation: The collaborator samples originated in the United States, Italy and Spain and spanned the acute and convalescent phases of COVID-19. The prospective study material was composed of cDNA or gDNA derived from T cells, B-cell-depleted T cells, or PBMCs. Deeply sampled blood TCRbeta repertoires from subjects exposed to, actively infected with, or recovered from COVID-19 were included in the dataset. The repertoires were released in a freely available public database intended as a resource for research on the immune response to SARS-CoV-2. Samples came from the ongoing ImmuneRACE study (first 160 participants) plus 1,254 subjects from 6 global collaborators. A de-identified subject ID, COVID-19 status, age in years and sex were almost always included in the sample metadata. Where HLA class I and class II types were available, the types were taken from metadata supplied by the sample provider, not from assay-based typing.

Participants in the prospective study were enrolled through a virtual design, were aged 18 to 89 years, and lived in some 24 United States geographic areas. Cohort assignment in the prospective study relied on participant-reported clinical history from a screening survey and a study questionnaire. Recovered participants in ImmuneRACE Cohort 3 were defined by two consecutive negative NP/OP PCR tests, clearance by a healthcare professional, or resolution of symptoms. In the prospective study, whole blood, serum and a nasopharyngeal or oropharyngeal swab were collected from each participant by mobile phlebotomists. Additional blood draws and questionnaires over an approximately two-month period could optionally be provided by prospective study participants. Before DNA extraction, prospective study blood samples were shipped either frozen or at room temperature. The research as a whole found: The quantity of clinical and demographic metadata differed by source and by participant and was supplied without curation.

The immunoSEQ Assay, a bias-controlled multiplex PCR, was used to amplify TCRbeta CDR3 regions from genomic DNA. Per the source publication's procedure: The number of nucleated cells in each sample was estimated from the amplification of reference gene primers within the assay. To quantify the absolute abundance of each unique TCRbeta CDR3 rearrangement, sequence reads were collapsed and filtered. Productive Simpson clonality was computed per sample as the square root of Simpson's diversity index over productive rearrangements. TCRdb mirrors the immuneACCESS table, restricted to in-frame sequences. Some clones are absent from its copies; in checked studies, under half trace to an unresolved V gene, and the reason for the others is unknown. From that table come the V and J calls and clone size; the DNA was used to work out D and trimming. The sample profile shows 350,000 to 450,000 clones; roughly four fifths of them were found once. The ten largest clones capture about 4.8% of the sample.

As regards this clone: Its antigen target is currently unknown. Per-base qualities were not stored, and no clone one base away is much larger.

Sequencing was performed on PBMCs or T cells enriched from blood (not recorded which). The clonotype originates from a woman in her fifties or sixties who had recovered from COVID-19.

DNA sequence: TGTGCCAGCAGCTTAGAGACCGGGACAGGGGGTGGAAACACCATATATTTT. This codes for CASSLETGTGGGNTIYF. The rearranged chain carries TRBV7-2 and TRBJ1-3, with 11 bases matching TRBD1. Germline trimming: 1 base from V, 3 bases from J; junction bases outside gene matches: 5. Via the germline V gene, CDR1 is SGHTA and CDR2 FQGNSA. The CDR3, from cysteine to phenylalanine, totals 17 residues. The kept DNA is CDR3 alone, 51 bases in frame from the first base.